This is a list of T cell receptor beta chains from one sample in a study of T cell changes during pregnancy in multiple sclerosis. Only in-frame clones appear in the TCRdb table, and some are missing; sequencing was by immunoSEQ multiplex PCR. The sample has approximately 65,000 clones; approximately 92% are singletons. The input for sequencing was CD8+ T cells from peripheral blood mononuclear cells, taken in the third trimester of pregnancy. The receptor set was obtained from a female donor in good health, enrolled as a control in a pregnancy study. Each CDR3 is given with its conserved first and last residue. The D gene is left open where the match is weak.

J gene | D gene | V gene | CDR3 DNA | CDR3 protein
TRBJ1-1 | . | TRBV6-5 | TGTGCCAGCAGTCGGAATGGGGGGGCGAACACTGAAGCTTTCTTT | CASSRNGGANTEAFF
TRBJ2-5 | . | TRBV2 | TGTGCCAGCAGGGAACAGGGAGGGGAGACCCAGTACTTC | CASREQGGETQYF
TRBJ1-1 | . | TRBV4-3 | TGCGCCAGCAGCCAAGATATTCGAGCCCCCTTGAACACTGAAGCTTTCTTT | CASSQDIRAPLNTEAFF
TRBJ2-3 | . | TRBV29-1 | TGCAGCGTTGAAGGGACAAAGGGGACAGATACGCAGTATTTT | CSVEGTKGTDTQYF
TRBJ2-3 | TRBD2 | TRBV9 | TGTGCCAGCAGCACCCCCTCTAGCGGGGGGGGGTTTTTCGCAGATACGCAGTATTTT | CASSTPSSGGGFFADTQYF
TRBJ2-7 | . | TRBV9 | TGTGCCAGCAGCGTATCCAGGTACTCCTACGAGCAGTACTTC | CASSVSRYSYEQYF
TRBJ2-2 | . | TRBV20-1 | TGCAGTGCTAGAATGTCTGGGGAGCTGTTTTTT | CSARMSGELFF
TRBJ2-3 | TRBD1 | TRBV7-3 | TGTGCCAGCAGCGGTGGGACAGGGGGCGCAGATACGCAGTATTTT | CASSGGTGGADTQYF
TRBJ1-5 | TRBD1 | TRBV9 | TGTGCCAGCAGCCCCCGGGACAGGGTACTCCATAGCAATCAGCCCCAGCATTTT | CASSPRDRVLHSNQPQHF
TRBJ2-3 | . | TRBV27 | TGTGCCAGCAGTTTAACCGGAGATACGCAGTATTTT | CASSLTGDTQYF
TRBJ2-3 | . | TRBV5-4 | TGTGCCAGCAGGAGAGACAGCCCAGATACGCAGTATTTT | CASRRDSPDTQYF
TRBJ1-4 | . | TRBV6-1 | TGTGCCAGCAGTGAGAAAGACGGAGAGGGTGAAAAACTGTTTTTT | CASSEKDGEGEKLFF
TRBJ2-1 | . | TRBV5-6 | TGTGCCAGCAGCTTGGTAGGGGGCTCCTACAATGAGCAGTTCTTC | CASSLVGGSYNEQFF
TRBJ2-5 | . | TRBV11-2 | TGTGCCAGCAGCTTAGGGGGTAGCGCCGAATCGGAGACCCAGTACTTC | CASSLGGSAESETQYF
TRBJ1-3 | . | TRBV4-1 | TGCGCCAGCAGCTTCAGCGGGGGGACGGTTTCAGGAAACACCATATATTTT | CASSFSGGTVSGNTIYF
TRBJ1-5 | TRBD1 | TRBV13 | TGTGCCAGCAGCGTTGGGACAGGGGGTCAGCCCCAGCATTTT | CASSVGTGGQPQHF
TRBJ2-7 | TRBD1 | TRBV9 | TGTGCCAGCAGCTTCGAAGGGACAGGGGTACACGAGCAGTACTTC | CASSFEGTGVHEQYF
TRBJ2-7 | TRBD1 | TRBV13 | TGTGCCAGCAGCCCCCCGGACAGGCCTACGGAGCAGTACTTC | CASSPPDRPTEQYF
TRBJ1-1 | . | TRBV11-3 | TGTGCCAGCAGCCGGACCCCGCGGGGGGACACTGAAGCTTTCTTT | CASSRTPRGDTEAFF
TRBJ2-1 | . | TRBV6-6 | TGTGCCAGCAAAGGTATAGCGATCGATGAGCAGTTCTTC | CASKGIAIDEQFF
TRBJ1-6 | . | TRBV6-1 | TGTGCCAGCAGTGAGACCAGGGGATCTCCCAATTCACCCCTCCACTTT | CASSETRGSPNSPLHF
TRBJ2-1 | TRBD1 | TRBV7-9 | TGTGCCAGCAGCCCCCGAGACCTAGGGGACAGCCCCTACAATGAGCAGTTCTTC | CASSPRDLGDSPYNEQFF
TRBJ1-4 | TRBD1 | TRBV4-3 | TGCGCCAGCAGCCAGGGGACAGACGTTGCAACTAATGAAAAACTGTTTTTT | CASSQGTDVATNEKLFF
TRBJ1-1 | . | TRBV14 | TGTGCCAGCAGCCAAGGGGGGGTTGGAACTGAAGCTTTCTTT | CASSQGGVGTEAFF
TRBJ1-1 | TRBD1 | TRBV4-1 | TGCGCCAGCAGCCAAGCCCCCGGGACAGGGTTCGTCGCTTTCTTT | CASSQAPGTGFVAFF
TRBJ2-3 | . | TRBV9 | TGTGCCAGCAGCGTCACGAATAGCATGCTAGATACGCAGTATTTT | CASSVTNSMLDTQYF